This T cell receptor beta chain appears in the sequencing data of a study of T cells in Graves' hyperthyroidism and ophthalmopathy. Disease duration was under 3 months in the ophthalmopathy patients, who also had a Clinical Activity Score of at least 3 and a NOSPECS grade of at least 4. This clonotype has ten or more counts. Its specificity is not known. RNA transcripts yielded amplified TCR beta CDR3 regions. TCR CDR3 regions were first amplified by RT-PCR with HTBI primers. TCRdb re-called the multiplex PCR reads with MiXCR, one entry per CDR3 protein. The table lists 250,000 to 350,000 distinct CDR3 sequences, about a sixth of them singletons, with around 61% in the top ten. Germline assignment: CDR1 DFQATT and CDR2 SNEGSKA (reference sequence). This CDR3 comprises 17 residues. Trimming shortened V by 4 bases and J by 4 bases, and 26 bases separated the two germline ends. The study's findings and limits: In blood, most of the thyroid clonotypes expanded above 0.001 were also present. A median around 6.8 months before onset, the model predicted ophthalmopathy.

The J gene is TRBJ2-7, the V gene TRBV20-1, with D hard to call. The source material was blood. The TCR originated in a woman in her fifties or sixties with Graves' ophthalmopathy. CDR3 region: CSATVKFGYPLVYEQYF. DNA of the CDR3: TGCAGTGCTACGGTTAAATTCGGGTATCCCTTAGTTTACGAGCAGTACTTC.